Below are 28 T cell receptor beta chains sequenced from a single sample in a study of blood T cell repertoires in COVID-19. Produced via immunoSEQ multiplex PCR; TCRdb's table is partial and in-frame only. The table shows about 240,000 clones, with approximately 83% occurring only once. The source material was PBMCs or T cells enriched from blood (not recorded which). The receptors were sampled from a woman between 40 and 50 years old with acute COVID-19.

The chain is built from TRBV9 and TRBJ2-7; perhaps TRBD2 as D (5 bases). This CDR3 spans 13 amino acids. Germline CDR1 SGDLS, CDR2 YYNGEE. The V end was cut by 0 bases, the J end by 6 bases, with 10 bases between. The CDR3, as DNA: TGTGCCAGCAGCGTAGGGGCCGAGGGCGAGCAGTACTTC. Amino acid sequence: CASSVGAEGEQYF.

Comments on this clone: Its ends do not fully match the called genes, so a read error is possible. CDR3 coding DNA: TGTGCCAGCAGTTACCAGGAGACCCAGTACTTC. Amino acid sequence: CASSYQETQYF. The V call is TRBV6-5, the J call TRBJ2-5; unclear D gene. Germline loops: CDR1 MNHEY, CDR2 SVGAGI. The CDR3 loop spans 11 amino acids.

The chain uses TRBV9 and TRBJ2-7, with D hard to call. This CDR3 has 15 amino acids. Germline loops: CDR1 SGDLS, CDR2 YYNGEE. Trimming took off 0 bases at V and 2 bases at J, with 12 bases between the two ends. CDR3 coding DNA: TGTGCCAGCAGCGTAGGCCCAGAGGATGCCTACGAGCAGTACTTC. Translated: CASSVGPEDAYEQYF.

A note on this clone: Other DNA sequences within the sample encode an identical CDR3. V gene TRBV5-1 combines with J gene TRBJ2-1, with TRBD2 identical over 12 bases. Germline CDR1 and CDR2: SGHRS and YFSETQ. Trimming removed 2 bases from V and 8 bases from J; junction bases left unmatched: 2. The length of the CDR3 is 14 residues. CDR3 protein: CASSLPSGRDEQFF. CDR3 nucleotide sequence: TGCGCCAGCAGCTTACCTAGCGGGAGGGATGAGCAGTTCTTC.

The chain links TRBV5-4 to TRBJ2-2, with 12 bases lining up with TRBD2. J lost 7 bases, V lost 3 bases, and 19 bases had no gene match. The CDR3 covers 20 residues. Germline assignment: CDR1 SGHNT and CDR2 YYREEE (reference sequence). DNA for the CDR3: TGTGCCAGCAGCTCAGATGAACCGGCAAAACTAGCGGGAGGTATCGGGGAGCTGTTTTTT. Translating it yields CASSSDEPAKLAGGIGELFF.

CDR3 coding DNA: TGTGCCAGCAGTGAATCGGGGGCCCAGCATTTT. Residues: CASSESGAQHF. This chain links TRBV2 with TRBJ1-5, with D possibly being TRBD1 (5 bases). The CDR3 is 11 amino acids. The germline V gene has CDR1 SNHLY and CDR2 FYNNEI. The germline V and J ends were trimmed by 2 bases and 11 bases, with 7 bases remaining between them. Based on the CDR3 plus reference TRBV2 and TRBJ1-5, the full variable domain is EPEVTQTPSHQVTQMGQEVILRCVPISNHLYFYWYRQILGQKVEFLVSFYNNEISEKSEIFDDQFSVERPDGSNFTLKIRSTKLEDSAMYFCASSESGAQHFGDGTRLSIL.

This clone was found a few times. The chain links TRBV18 to TRBJ2-1; D may be TRBD2 (6 bases). V shed 6 bases and J shed 1 base, with 10 bases lying between them. Germline V gene data show CDR1 as KGHSH and CDR2 as LQKENI. The CDR3 consists of 14 residues. The CDR3 DNA reads TGTGCCAGCTCCGCGGGACTTTCCTACAATGAGCAGTTCTTC. It codes for CASSAGLSYNEQFF. Full variable domain (outside the CDR3, taken from reference TRBV18 and TRBJ2-1): NAGVMQNPRHLVRRRGQEARLRCSPMKGHSHVYWYRQLPEEGLKFMVYLQKENIIDESGMPKERFSAEFPKEGPSILRIQQVVRGDSAAYFCASSAGLSYNEQFFGPGTRLTVL.

Only a few counts were recorded for this clone. The chain joins TRBV10-2 to TRBJ2-3, with TRBD2 identical over 8 bases. Germline V lookup: CDR1 WSHSY, CDR2 SAAADI. The ends lost 7 bases at V and 2 bases at J; junction bases unmatched: 11. This CDR3 spans 16 amino acids. CDR3 nucleotide sequence: TGCGCCAGCACCCTGTGGCTAGCGGGCCCCACAGATACGCAGTATTTT. It yields the protein CASTLWLAGPTDTQYF.

The chain joins TRBV6-5 to TRBJ1-2; 9 nucleotides align to TRBD1. Germline lookup yields CDR1 MNHEY and CDR2 SVGAGI. The V gene end was trimmed by 7 bases and the J gene end by 4 bases; junction bases not matched to a gene: 7. The CDR3 is 14 amino acids. The CDR3 here is CASTKTGGGYGYTF. The CDR3 coding sequence is TGTGCCAGCACCAAAACAGGGGGCGGCTATGGCTACACCTTC.

This clone was observed a few times. V usage is TRBV5-4 and J usage is TRBJ2-1; 8 nucleotides line up with TRBD2. Germline values: CDR1 SGHNT, CDR2 YYREEE (reference sequence). The J segment lost 5 bases and the V segment lost 1 base, leaving 2 bases of the junction unmatched. The CDR3 spans 14 residues. The CDR3 protein is CASSLISGNNEQFF. CDR3 nucleotide sequence: TGTGCCAGCAGCTTGATTAGCGGGAACAATGAGCAGTTCTTC.

This chain connects TRBV5-1 to TRBJ1-3; D gene uncertain. The germline V gene encodes CDR1 SGHRS and CDR2 YFSETQ. The CDR3 length is 13 residues. Trimming took off 4 bases at V and 4 bases at J, with 9 bases between the two ends. The CDR3 bases are TGCGCCAGCAGCCTTGAACACGGAAACACCATATATTTT. This gives the protein CASSLEHGNTIYF.

J is TRBJ2-7 and V is TRBV7-2; D remains ambiguous. The V gene's germline CDR1 is SGHTA and CDR2 FQGNSA. The CDR3 contains 14 residues. Trimming cost V 8 bases and J 0 bases, with 14 bases left between them. The CDR3 spells CASAIPPSSYEQYF. In DNA form, the CDR3 reads TGTGCCAGCGCTATCCCACCAAGCTCCTACGAGCAGTACTTC.

The V gene is TRBV7-9, the J gene TRBJ2-3, with 9 nucleotides matching TRBD1. V shed 5 bases and J 4 bases; nucleotides not matched to a gene: 1. The germline V gene has CDR1 SEHNR and CDR2 FQNEAQ (reference sequence). The CDR3 runs 13 residues. This chain's CDR3 is CASSRTGADTQYF. CDR3 nucleotide sequence: TGTGCCAGCAGCAGGACAGGGGCAGATACGCAGTATTTT.

The chain links TRBV11-3 to TRBJ1-4, with unresolved D. The CDR3 is 15 residues long. Germline V gene sequence: CDR1 SGHNT, CDR2 YENEEA. V lost 4 bases to trimming and J lost 2 bases, with 11 bases between them. CDR3 residues: CASSSGPGTNEKLFF. DNA of the CDR3: TGTGCCAGCAGCTCCGGCCCCGGGACTAATGAAAAACTGTTTTTT.

With regard to this clone: This specimen includes other DNA sequences encoding the same CDR3. The J gene is TRBJ2-5, the V gene TRBV15, with 9 bases identical to TRBD1. Germline V gene data show CDR1 as LNHNV and CDR2 as YYDKDF (reference sequence). With 3 bases clipped from V and 4 bases from J, the junction kept 3 bases outside the gene matches. This CDR3 is built from 14 residues. For the CDR3, the DNA is TGTGCCACCAGCAGGACAGGGGGGCGAGAGACCCAGTACTTC. Its protein product is CATSRTGGRETQYF.

This sequence joins TRBV19 and TRBJ1-5, with D possibly being TRBD1 (5 bases). The CDR3 is 15 amino acids. The V end lost 3 bases, the J end lost 2 bases, and 11 bases lay between the germline ends. Germline CDR1 and CDR2: LNHDA and SQIVND (reference sequence). The CDR3 DNA sequence: TGTGCCAGTAGTATGAACAGGAACGGCAATCAGCCCCAGCATTTT. Protein sequence: CASSMNRNGNQPQHF.

The CDR3 DNA reads TGTGCCAGCAGCTTAGACGGTCTAGCGGGAGTGAGGAATGAGCAGTTCTTC. As protein: CASSLDGLAGVRNEQFF. The genes are TRBV7-9 and TRBJ2-1, with 10 bases that match TRBD2. The CDR3 sequence is 17 residues long. Germline CDR1 is SEHNR and CDR2 is FQNEAQ (reference sequence). J was trimmed by 7 bases and V by 1 base; bases with no gene match: 10.

The chain uses TRBV6-5 and TRBJ2-5; 10 bases align to TRBD2. The CDR3 is made up of 16 amino acids. Germline trimming cut 0 bases from V and 5 bases from J; bases unmatched to any gene: 6. Germline-derived CDR1 and CDR2 are MNHEY and SVGAGI. The CDR3 reads CASSYSPAGGQETQYF. DNA for the CDR3: TGTGCCAGCAGTTACTCGCCAGCGGGAGGGCAGGAGACCCAGTACTTC.

V is TRBV9 and J is TRBJ1-1; D not certain. The germline CDR1 and CDR2 sequences are SGDLS and YYNGEE. Trimming cost V 4 bases and J 10 bases, with 20 bases left between them. This CDR3 contains 14 residues. CDR3 sequence reads: CASSPNQQNSGAFF. CDR3 DNA: TGTGCCAGCAGCCCGAACCAACAGAACTCAGGAGCTTTCTTT. Drawing the rest from reference TRBV9 and TRBJ1-1, the complete variable domain is DSGVTQTPKHLITATGQRVTLRCSPRSGDLSVYWYQQSLDQGLQFLIQYYNGEERAKGNILERFSAQQFPDLHSELNLSSLELGDSALYFCASSPNQQNSGAFFGQGTRLTVV.

V and J are TRBV27 and TRBJ1-6; D perhaps matches TRBD1 (6 bases). CDR1 and CDR2 (germline): MNHEY, SMNVEV (reference sequence). V lost 3 bases and J lost 3, with 9 bases in between. CDR3 length equals 15 residues. CDR3 residues: CASSFTGYYNSPLHF. DNA for the CDR3: TGTGCCAGCAGTTTCACAGGGTACTATAATTCACCCCTCCACTTT.

Points on this clone: At one end the junction does not follow the germline gene, possibly because of a read error. V is TRBV7-7 and J is TRBJ2-5; D gene unclear. This CDR3 region has 13 residues. Germline V lookup: CDR1 SSHAT, CDR2 FNYEAQ (reference sequence). Here the CDR3 DNA reads TGTGCTAGCAGCTTAGATACTCAAGAGACCCAGTACTTC. Its translation: CASSLDTQETQYF.

This clone was seen once. The V call is TRBV6-5, the J call TRBJ1-2; TRBD1 might be the D (5 bases). V dropped 6 bases and J dropped 4 bases, with 6 bases sitting between them. The CDR3 has 11 amino acids. Germline V gives CDR1 MNHEY, CDR2 SVGAGI. DNA for the CDR3: TGTGCCAGCAGACAGGCCTATGGCTACACCTTC. It encodes CASRQAYGYTF.

The chain couples TRBV4-1 to TRBJ2-1; 10 bases map to TRBD2. The CDR3 is 16 amino acids. CDR1 is MGHRA and CDR2 is YSYEKL in the germline V gene. Trimming took 4 bases from V and 5 from J; bases not matched to a gene: 8. Here the CDR3 reads CASSPGSGRGNNEQFF. The CDR3 DNA reads TGCGCCAGCAGCCCGGGAAGCGGGAGGGGCAACAATGAGCAGTTCTTC.

The rearrangement joins TRBV11-1 to TRBJ1-1; no clear D gene. Germline CDR1 and CDR2: SGHAT and FQDESV (reference sequence). The V end lost 5 bases, the J end lost 5 bases, and 9 bases lay between the germline ends. The CDR3 is 12 amino acids. The CDR3 is CASSLGLTEAFF. The CDR3 DNA sequence: TGTGCCAGCAGCCTAGGGCTGACTGAAGCTTTCTTT.

The chain recombines TRBV23-1 with TRBJ1-2, with TRBD1 as a possible D gene (6 bases). TRBV23-1 is filed as an ORF, its function uncertain. The CDR3 sequence is 14 residues long. Trimming took off 10 bases at V and 8 bases at J, with 23 bases between the two ends. Here the CDR3 DNA reads TGCGCCACCTCCCCCCAGGGGCGCGAGGCGGGCTACACCTTC. Its translation: CATSPQGREAGYTF.

The V gene is TRBV7-9, the J gene TRBJ2-7; TRBD1 matches 8 bases. CDR1 is SEHNR, CDR2 FQNEAQ, per germline (reference sequence). The CDR3 covers 15 residues. Germline trimming cut 5 bases from V and 0 bases from J; bases unmatched to any gene: 6. In DNA form, the CDR3 reads TGTGCCAGCAGCCCAAGGGACAGGCCCTCCTACGAGCAGTACTTC. This gives the protein CASSPRDRPSYEQYF.

The genes are TRBV4-2 and TRBJ2-2; TRBD2 is a possible D gene (5 bases). Trimming removed 0 bases at V and 2 bases at J, with 10 bases between. The V gene's germline CDR1 is LGHNA and CDR2 YNFKEQ. The length of the CDR3 is 16 residues. The CDR3 region has the DNA TGTGCCAGCAGCCAAGAGCCCAGCGGAAACACCGGGGAGCTGTTTTTT. As protein: CASSQEPSGNTGELFF.

The chain is built from TRBV7-9 and TRBJ1-6; a weak D match, TRBD1 (5 bases). This CDR3 region has 14 residues. Deletions cut 5 bases from V and 7 bases from J, with 12 bases between. The V gene's germline CDR1 is SEHNR and CDR2 FQNEAQ (reference sequence). Written as DNA, the CDR3 is TGTGCCAGCAGCCGCGACAGCGAAAATTCACCCCTCCACTTT. Translated: CASSRDSENSPLHF. Variable domain in full (rest from reference TRBV7-9 and TRBJ1-6): DTGVSQNPRHKITKRGQNVTFRCDPISEHNRLYWYRQTLGQGPEFLTYFQNEAQLEKSRLLSDRFSAERPKGSFSTLEIQRTEQGDSAMYLCASSRDSENSPLHFGNGTRLTVT.